These 27 T cell receptor beta chains share one sample of origin, sequenced in a study of T cells in Graves' hyperthyroidism and ophthalmopathy. From RNA transcripts, TCR beta CDR3 regions were amplified. When the TCR CDR3 underwent first-round RT-PCR, the HTBI primer set was used. Each CDR3 protein is one row after TCRdb ran MiXCR on the multiplex PCR reads. In the table there are 600,000 to 700,000 distinct CDR3 sequences, 45% of which are singletons. Source material: peripheral blood or thyroid tissue (not recorded which). The receptors here all came from an adult man with Graves' disease, either hyperthyroidism or ophthalmopathy (not recorded which).

This clonotype was detected ten times or more. V is TRBV5-1 and J is TRBJ1-1; D ambiguous. V lost 5 bases and J lost 0, with 5 bases in between. The CDR3 spans 12 residues. The germline V gene has CDR1 SGHRS and CDR2 YFSETQ. CDR3 in amino acids: CASSALNTEAFF. CDR3 nucleotide sequence: TGCGCCAGCAGTGCCCTGAACACTGAAGCTTTCTTT.

This chain joins TRBV19 and TRBJ2-7; 7 positions agree with TRBD1. The CDR3 contains 15 residues. Per the germline V gene, CDR1 is LNHDA and CDR2 is SQIVND (reference sequence). Losses at the gene ends were 6 bases for V and 3 bases for J; bases not matched to a gene: 11. The CDR3, as DNA: TGTGCCAGTAGAAACCCAACAGGGACAGTCTACGAGCAGTACTTC. This sequence encodes CASRNPTGTVYEQYF.

This clonotype has just a few counts. V gene TRBV5-4 combines with J gene TRBJ2-7; 10 bases fit TRBD1. CDR1 and CDR2 from the germline V gene are SGHNT and YYREEE (reference sequence). The CDR3 totals 15 residues. V dropped 2 bases and J dropped 5; count of bases not matched to a gene: 7. CDR3 nucleotide sequence: TGTGCCAGCAGCTTCCCGGGACAGGGGAGCAACGAGCAGTACTTC. Encoded protein: CASSFPGQGSNEQYF.

The genes are TRBV10-3 and TRBJ1-1; D is undetermined. The CDR3 spans 12 residues. Germline CDR1 is ENHRY and CDR2 is SYGVKD. The germline V and J ends were trimmed by 8 bases and 0 bases, with 7 bases remaining between them. Here the CDR3 reads CAIQDLNTEAFF. The CDR3 DNA follows: TGTGCCATCCAGGACCTGAACACTGAAGCTTTCTTT.

With respect to this clonotype: Since the CDR3 does not end with the conserved phenylalanine or tryptophan, this likely comes from a read error. The chain has TRBV20-1 and TRBJ2-7; 9 bases are shared with TRBD2. This CDR3 has 14 amino acids. V gave up 1 base and J gave up 3 bases; unmatched junction bases: 4. CDR1 is DFQATT, CDR2 SNEGSKA, per germline (reference sequence). The CDR3 DNA sequence: TGCAGTGCTAGAGGGACTAGCGAGATCTACGAGCAGTACTTA. This sequence encodes CSARGTSEIYEQYL.

In this sample, this clonotype turned up many times. This chain links TRBV7-9 with TRBJ1-6; D is undetermined. From germline, CDR1 is SEHNR and CDR2 FQNEAQ (reference sequence). The ends were cut back, 2 bases at V and 9 bases at J, with 5 bases in the middle. The CDR3 runs to 12 residues. Here the CDR3 reads CASSLTGSPLHF. CDR3 in DNA: TGTGCCAGCAGCTTAACTGGTTCACCCCTCCACTTT.

As regards this clonotype: Sequence at one end of the junction differs from germline and may be a read error. The rearrangement uses TRBV7-2 and TRBJ1-3; possibly TRBD1 for D (6 bases). The CDR3 loop spans 17 amino acids. Germline loops: CDR1 SGHTA, CDR2 FQGNSA. CDR3 loop: CASILPGTSDSGNTIYF. The CDR3 region has the DNA TGTGCCAGCATCTTACCCGGGACATCCGACTCTGGAAACACCATATATTTT.

The chain is built from TRBV20-1 and TRBJ1-1; D perhaps matches TRBD1 (6 bases). The CDR3 is 11 residues long. The V gene lost 5 bases and the J gene lost 7 bases, with 11 bases spanning the gap. Germline V CDR1 and CDR2: DFQATT, SNEGSKA (reference sequence). The CDR3 region is CSAGQGSEAFF. In DNA, the CDR3 is TGCAGTGCTGGGCAGGGGAGTGAAGCTTTCTTT.

The chain combines TRBV19 with TRBJ1-1, with TRBD1 as a possible D gene (6 bases). The germline V gene encodes CDR1 LNHDA and CDR2 SQIVND (reference sequence). The CDR3 has 14 residues. V dropped 6 bases and J dropped 6 bases, with 17 bases sitting between them. The CDR3 loop is CASSPRLTGSEAFF. In DNA, the CDR3 is TGTGCCAGTAGCCCACGATTAACAGGGTCTGAAGCTTTCTTT.

The chain recombines TRBV7-2 with TRBJ1-2; D is unclear. The CDR3 is 15 residues long. Germline lookup yields CDR1 SGHTA and CDR2 FQGNSA. Trimming removed 1 base from V and 0 bases from J, with 9 bases in between. The CDR3 coding sequence is TGTGCCAGCAGCTTAGTCGGGTTAGCTAACTATGGCTACACCTTC. It translates to CASSLVGLANYGYTF. The whole variable domain, filled in from reference TRBV7-2 and TRBJ1-2, reads GAGVSQSPSNKVTEKGKDVELRCDPISGHTALYWYRQSLGQGLEFLIYFQGNSAPDKSGLPSDRFSAERTGGSVSTLTIQRTQQEDSAVYLCASSLVGLANYGYTFGSGTRLTVV.

As to this clonotype: A junction boundary mismatches the germline segment, possibly from a read error. This sequence joins TRBV2 and TRBJ1-2; 8 positions agree with TRBD1. There are 14 residues in the CDR3. Germline V gene lookup returns CDR1 SNHLY and CDR2 FYNNEI. For the CDR3, the DNA is TGTGCCAGCAGCGGCCGGGACAGGACCGATGGCCACACCTTC. Its translation: CASSGRDRTDGHTF.

This clonotype has a single count. The rearrangement uses TRBV7-2 and TRBJ2-5, with D possibly TRBD1 on 5 matching bases. There are 13 residues in the CDR3. CDR1 and CDR2 (germline): SGHTA, FQGNSA. The germline V and J ends were trimmed by 5 bases and 0 bases, with 7 bases remaining between them. Here the CDR3 reads CASSETDQETQYF. DNA of the CDR3: TGTGCCAGCAGCGAGACAGACCAAGAGACCCAGTACTTC.

With regard to this clonotype: The CDR3 carries no conserved terminal phenylalanine or tryptophan, so it likely arises from a read error. This rearrangement joins TRBV7-8 to TRBJ1-1, with a tentative D call TRBD1 (5 bases). V lost 0 bases, J lost 5 bases, and 7 bases lay in between. Germline CDR1 and CDR2: SGHVS and FQNEAQ. The CDR3 loop spans 13 amino acids. The CDR3 bases are TGTGCCAGCAGCTTAGCGGGGGTAACTGAAGCTTTCTCT. This translates into CASSLAGVTEAFS.

This clonotype was found once. The CDR3 nucleotides are TGTGCCAGCGCACCTCTGACTAGCGCCGGCTACGAGCAGTACTTC. Translating it yields CASAPLTSAGYEQYF. This chain links TRBV6-5 with TRBJ2-7; 8 positions agree with TRBD2. Trimming at V came to 8 bases and at J to 3 bases, leaving 12 bases not matched to a gene. This CDR3 contains 15 residues. CDR1 and CDR2 (germline): MNHEY, SVGAGI.

This sequence joins TRBV11-2 and TRBJ2-5; 10 positions agree with TRBD2. The germline gives CDR1 SGHAT, CDR2 FQNNGV. Unmatched junction bases numbered 13, after V lost 7 bases and J lost 5 bases. This CDR3 spans 16 amino acids. The CDR3 nucleotides are TGTGCCAGCACCGAATATCATAGCGGGGGGAGGGAGACCCAGTACTTC. Translated, it gives CASTEYHSGGRETQYF. The full variable domain, its missing parts supplied by reference TRBV11-2 and TRBJ2-5, is EAGVAQSPRYKIIEKRQSVAFWCNPISGHATLYWYQQILGQGPKLLIQFQNNGVVDDSQLPKDRFSAERLKGVDSTLKIQPAKLEDSAVYLCASTEYHSGGRETQYFGPGTRLLVL.

The sample holds a few counts of this clonotype. Since the CDR3 does not end with the conserved phenylalanine or tryptophan, this likely comes from a read error. The DNA is omitted, as the CDR3 cannot be located on it reliably, and the CDR3 follows TCRdb's listing. The J gene is TRBJ1-5, the V gene TRBV2; TRBD1, the D gene given by the table, was not confirmed from the DNA. CDR1 and CDR2 (germline): SNHLY, FYNNEI. The CDR3 comprises 8 residues, both ends counted. CDR3 sequence reads: CASRKTGP.

There are many counts of this clonotype. The J gene is TRBJ1-4, the V gene TRBV2; D is ambiguous. This CDR3 is built from 15 residues. Germline V gives CDR1 SNHLY, CDR2 FYNNEI. V was trimmed by 6 bases and J by 10 bases, leaving 21 bases between them. In nucleotides, the CDR3 is TGTGCCAGCAGACAACCGGACGGTGGGCTTGGAAAACTGTTTTTT. Translated, it gives CASRQPDGGLGKLFF. The full variable domain, completed using reference TRBV2 and TRBJ1-4, is EPEVTQTPSHQVTQMGQEVILRCVPISNHLYFYWYRQILGQKVEFLVSFYNNEISEKSEIFDDQFSVERPDGSNFTLKIRSTKLEDSAMYFCASRQPDGGLGKLFFGSGTQLSVL.

The chain recombines TRBV10-3 with TRBJ1-6; D possibly corresponds to TRBD1 (5 bases). The CDR3 contains 15 residues. V lost 6 bases, J lost 6 bases, and 15 bases lay in between. Germline lookup yields CDR1 ENHRY and CDR2 SYGVKD. CDR3: CAISSGDPSNSPLHF. CDR3 sequence (DNA): TGTGCCATCAGCAGTGGGGACCCATCTAATTCACCCCTCCACTTT.

J is TRBJ1-1 and V is TRBV20-1, with 7 bases that match TRBD1. CDR3 length: 17 residues. Germline V gene lookup returns CDR1 DFQATT and CDR2 SNEGSKA (reference sequence). V shed 0 bases, J shed 0 bases, and the junction held 10 bases outside the gene matches. This CDR3 is CSARDMQRQGMNTEAFF. Here the CDR3 DNA reads TGCAGTGCTAGAGATATGCAACGACAGGGCATGAACACTGAAGCTTTCTTT.

This clonotype was observed a handful of times. The chain couples TRBV6-5 to TRBJ1-1, with TRBD1 as a possible D gene (5 bases). Germline assignment: CDR1 MNHEY and CDR2 SVGAGI. V was pared by 2 bases and J by 5 bases, with 12 bases between. This CDR3 region has 14 residues. For the CDR3, the DNA is TGTGCCAGCAGTTACGAGGGGTGGGGGACTGAAGCTTTCTTT. The encoded protein is CASSYEGWGTEAFF.

This clonotype has ten or more counts. An end of the junction does not agree with germline; a read error may underlie this. The V gene is TRBV2, the J gene TRBJ1-2; no clear D gene. The CDR3 is 11 residues long. Germline loops: CDR1 SNHLY, CDR2 FYNNEI. CDR3 region: CASSEDYGYTF. CDR3 DNA: TGTGCCAGCAGCGAAGATTATGGCTACACCTTC.

The chain has TRBV7-9 and TRBJ2-7, with D unresolved. This CDR3 is 12 amino acids long. The germline V gene has CDR1 SEHNR and CDR2 FQNEAQ (reference sequence). Trimming took 6 bases from V and 7 from J, leaving 13 bases between them. CDR3 sequence: CASRQPLGEQYF. The CDR3 nucleotides are TGTGCCAGCAGGCAACCCTTGGGGGAGCAGTACTTC.

This sequence joins TRBV7-9 and TRBJ1-1; 10 nucleotides agree with TRBD1. The CDR3 runs 15 residues. From germline, CDR1 is SEHNR and CDR2 FQNEAQ (reference sequence). With 5 bases clipped from V and 2 bases from J, the junction kept 5 bases outside the gene matches. The CDR3 DNA reads TGTGCCAGCAGCGCATGGGACAGGGGTAACACTGAAGCTTTCTTT. Translation gives CASSAWDRGNTEAFF.

The chain links TRBV5-8 to TRBJ1-2; D gene unclear. V gave up 4 bases and J gave up 2 bases, with 9 bases separating them. The CDR3 length is 13 residues. Germline-derived CDR1 and CDR2 are SGHTS and YDEGEE. This CDR3 is CASSPQTNYGYTF. The CDR3, as DNA: TGTGCCAGCAGCCCCCAGACAAACTATGGCTACACCTTC.

This chain joins TRBV7-9 and TRBJ2-5; no clear D. V shed 3 bases and J shed 4 bases, with 18 bases lying between them. The CDR3 is made up of 16 amino acids. The germline V gene encodes CDR1 SEHNR and CDR2 FQNEAQ (reference sequence). The CDR3 loop is CASSLASDPQGETQYF. CDR3 DNA: TGTGCCAGCAGCTTGGCATCGGACCCACAAGGAGAGACCCAGTACTTC.

Comments on this clonotype: This may come from a read error, since a much larger clone is one base off. The rearrangement uses TRBV6-4 and TRBJ2-7; 9 bases map to TRBD2. In germline, CDR1 is MRHNA, CDR2 SNTAGT. The CDR3 loop spans 16 amino acids. The V gene end was trimmed by 2 bases and the J gene end by 2 bases; junction bases not matched to a gene: 7. In DNA form, the CDR3 reads TGTGCCAGCAGTGACCTCTCTAGCGGGAATCCCTACGAGCAGTACTTC. Amino acids: CASSDLSSGNPYEQYF.

CDR3 amino acids: CASRESQGQGIGYTF. CDR3 coding DNA: TGTGCCAGCAGGGAGTCGCAGGGACAGGGAATCGGCTACACCTTC. The chain is built from TRBV2 and TRBJ1-2; 9 positions match TRBD1. Per germline, CDR1 SNHLY and CDR2 FYNNEI. Trimming at V came to 6 bases and at J to 8 bases, leaving 13 bases not matched to a gene. The CDR3 consists of 15 residues.